This record covers a single T cell receptor (beta chain). Which antigen it targets is not known. No much larger clone is present one base from it, and per-base qualities are unavailable. The sample is drawn from a study of T cells after yellow fever vaccination (dated by TCRdb to about 2019). As for the study more broadly: Libraries from fractions with low cell numbers were prepared with the SMART-Seq v4 Ultra Low Input RNA kit. To track T-cell clones before and after primary and booster YFV17D yellow fever vaccination, bulk TCR alpha and beta repertoires were sequenced longitudinally. Two healthy male donors made up the cohort, one aged 18 to 29 years and the other aged 30 to 40 years. Blood samples were taken at several timepoints before and after primary and secondary immunization, and bulk PBMC replicates and cell subsets were isolated. Overall study outcomes, separate from this receptor: After the booster, most of the clones that had expanded following primary vaccination were detected again (around 95% of CD4 and roughly nine tenths of CD8), which suggests that memory was broadly maintained. The secondary T-cell response was weaker than the primary response but faster, peaking on day 5 instead of day 15. A small fraction of clonotypes appeared in both the CD4 and CD8 compartments, likely as a result of convergent recombination. The study included only a couple of donors, which limits how far the findings can be generalized. Computational filtering was required because FACS-sorted repertoires could contain abundant contaminating clonotypes from the bulk population.

From its cysteine to its phenylalanine, the CDR3 spans 16 amino acids. Of all the DNA, just the CDR3 is kept, 48 bases in frame from base 1. Looking up the germline V gene (reference sequence) yields CDR1 SEHNR and CDR2 FQNEAQ. From V the trimming removes 5 bases and from J it removes 9 bases, while the gene matches leave 13 bases of the junction unaccounted for. This specimen's treatment or condition label, interpreted: live attenuated yellow fever vaccine strain. At every blood-draw timepoint, two biological replicates of bulk PBMCs were collected. A standard Ficoll-Paque protocol was used to isolate PBMCs from peripheral blood. TriZol was used to extract RNA from bulk PBMCs, CD4 and CD8 fractions, and dextramer-positive and dextramer-negative fractions. TCR cDNA was made using 5'RACE template switching, a step that added a universal primer site and unique molecular identifiers. Priming of cDNA synthesis was performed from both the TCR alpha and TCR beta constant segments. Library amplification used two PCR steps, and the second PCR step added sample barcodes and sequencing adapters. Sequencing of the libraries was done on either Illumina HiSeq 2500 (2x100 bp) or NovaSeq (2x150 bp). The source study handled its data this way. Demultiplexing of reads and collapsing into UMI consensus sequences were performed with MIGEC, and V(D)J alignment was carried out with MiXCR. Vaccine-responding clonotypes were defined with edgeR using replicate PBMC samples, requiring FDR below 0.01 and a log2 fold change above 5 up to day 15. Each bulk clonotype received a CD4 or CD8 identity based on whether the sequenced CD4 or CD8 repertoire contained that clonotype at higher abundance. TCRdb ran its own pipeline on the public reads, namely fastp trimming at Q25 and MiXCR clone calling, and kept in-frame beta chains. Identical CDR3 proteins give one entry, which carries the most common genes and DNA. TCRdb, not the authors, supplied the V and J calls. A total of 350,000 to 450,000 distinct CDR3 sequences appear in this sample, 6.2% of them only once. Jointly, the top ten make up approximately 15% of the sample.

The receptor was derived from a man aged 25-45 years who received the YFV17D yellow fever vaccine. This chain is built from TRBV7-9 and TRBJ2-4; the junction holds 10 bases that match TRBD1. The input for sequencing was PBMCs, taken 5 days after the yellow fever booster vaccination. The DNA sequence is as follows: TGTGCCAGCAGCCCCCTACGGGACAGGGGAATGAGCATTCAGTACTTC. The translation is CASSPLRDRGMSIQYF.